One T cell receptor beta chain is described in this entry. Its antigen is currently not known. The record has no base qualities; no much larger clone is one base away. The cysteine opens and the phenylalanine closes a CDR3 of 15 amino acids. The CDR3 DNA has 45 bases and is translated from base 1. As encoded in the germline V gene, CDR1 is SGHVS while CDR2 is FNYEAQ. V lost 1 base and J lost 1 base; the stretch between them is 10 bases long. The data stem from a study of Ad26.COV2.S vaccination and SARS-CoV-2 variants (dated by TCRdb to the early 2020s). Background on the whole study: Donors in the vaccine arm were drawn from COV1001, a multicentre, randomized, double-blind, placebo-controlled phase I-IIa trial testing Ad26.COV2.S in healthy adults. Ad26.COV2.S was given intramuscularly at 5x10^10 or 1x10^11 viral particles, as a single shot or as two shots 56 days apart. The specificity and breadth of SARS-CoV-2-reactive T cell receptors after Ad26.COV2.S vaccination were assessed by TCRbeta repertoire sequencing. A total of roughly 32 samples were included in the TCR-sequenced set, comprising roughly 19 Ad26.COV2.S vaccine recipients, 5 placebo recipients and 8 SARS-CoV-2 convalescent individuals. Participants in the trial were split at random into five groups of five each, receiving low-dose or high-dose Ad26.COV2.S once or twice, or else placebo on both occasions. Blinding of investigators to trial group allocation was maintained during experiments and outcome assessment. Paper-wide results and their limitations: Ad26.COV2.S recipients had higher spike-specific TCR breadth than placebo recipients (P = 0.0014). After vaccination, spike-specific CD8+ and CD4+ T cell responses were reported to show substantial breadth. Vaccine and placebo recipients had similar non-spike TCR breadth, a finding consistent with the vaccine containing only spike. According to the authors, total T cell responses may have been underestimated by the TCR breadth and depth analyses. Comparing responses between vaccine doses or regimens was not something the study was powered to do.

The sample's treatment or condition label, decoded: 15 to 20 received Ad26.COV2.S at low or high dose, single or two shots; several received placebo; per-sample allocation not given. Repertoires of vaccine and placebo recipients were sequenced from samples collected on day 63 after the first injection. Between 29 July and 7 August 2020, Cohort 1b enrolled about two dozen adults aged 18-55 years at one site in Boston, USA. As a vaccine, Ad26.COV2.S was a replication-incompetent adenovirus type 26 vector that expressed a prefusion-stabilized SARS-CoV-2 spike protein derived from the original Wuhan strain. TCRbeta CDR3 regions were sequenced with the immunoSEQ Assay. After extraction, genomic DNA underwent amplification by bias-controlled multiplex PCR, followed by high-throughput sequencing. The source study handled its data this way. To quantify the absolute abundance of each unique TCRbeta CDR3 region, sequences were collapsed and filtered. T cell fraction was estimated by normalizing TCRbeta template counts to usable DNA, which was measured by amplifying reference genes present in all nucleated cells. Repertoire TCRs were annotated as SARS-CoV-2-specific by exact matching of V gene, CDR3 amino acid sequence and J gene to a known reactive TCR set. The reference SARS-CoV-2 TCR set was derived from MIRA and filtered for enrichment in COVID-19-positive ImmuneCODE repertoires, a step that removed public or cross-reactive TCRs. Drawing on the MIRA antigens, annotated TCRs were analysed further at the level of specific ORF or position within ORF. Breadth was defined as annotated unique rearrangements over total unique productive rearrangements; depth was the summed frequency of those rearrangements. Two-sided Wilcoxon rank-sum tests were used to compare TCR breadth between groups. The immuneACCESS repertoire file appears here via TCRdb, limited to in-frame rearrangements. These files lack a portion of the clones; in checked studies, under half of the deficit traces to unresolved V genes, and the cause of the others is not known. Clone size and the V and J calls come from that table; the DNA yielded D and trimming. The sample yields approximately 300,000 clones; 85% were counted once. Jointly, the top ten make up approximately 2.1% of the sample.

The clonotype comes from a person between 18 and 59 years old who received the Ad26.COV2.S COVID-19 vaccine or a placebo. The starting material was peripheral blood, obtained in a trial of Ad26.COV2.S vaccine versus placebo. The sequence links TRBV7-6 to TRBJ2-5; TRBD1 is perhaps the D gene, given 6 matching bases. The CDR3 protein sequence reads: CASSLGTGPQETQYF. At the DNA level, the sequence is TGTGCCAGCAGCTTAGGTACAGGGCCCCAAGAGACCCAGTACTTC.